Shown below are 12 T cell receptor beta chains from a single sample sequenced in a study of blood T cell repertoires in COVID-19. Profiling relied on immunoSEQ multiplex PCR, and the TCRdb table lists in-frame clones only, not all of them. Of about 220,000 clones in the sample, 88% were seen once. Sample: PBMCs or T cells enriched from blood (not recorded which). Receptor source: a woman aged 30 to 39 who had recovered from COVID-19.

In nucleotides, the CDR3 is TGCGCCAGCAGCCAATATACAGGGGAGAGCACTGAAGCTTTCTTT. Translating it yields CASSQYTGESTEAFF. V usage is TRBV4-1 and J usage is TRBJ1-1; 7 bases line up with TRBD1. V shed 2 bases and J 4 bases; nucleotides not matched to a gene: 7. The CDR3 runs to 15 residues. The germline V gene encodes CDR1 MGHRA and CDR2 YSYEKL.

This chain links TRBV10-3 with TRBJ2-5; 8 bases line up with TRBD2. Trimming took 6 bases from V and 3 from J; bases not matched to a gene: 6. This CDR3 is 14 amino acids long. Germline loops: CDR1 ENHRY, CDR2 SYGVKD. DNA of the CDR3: TGTGCCATCAGCCTCGGGGGGGCGGAAGAGACCCAGTACTTC. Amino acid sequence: CAISLGGAEETQYF.

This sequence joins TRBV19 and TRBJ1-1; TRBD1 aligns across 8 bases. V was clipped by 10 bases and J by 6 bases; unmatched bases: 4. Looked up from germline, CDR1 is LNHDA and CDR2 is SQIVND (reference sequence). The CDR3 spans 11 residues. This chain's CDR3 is CAIQDRAEAFF. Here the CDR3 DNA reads TGTGCCATCCAGGACAGGGCTGAAGCTTTCTTT. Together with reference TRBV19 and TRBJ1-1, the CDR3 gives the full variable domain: DGGITQSPKYLFRKEGQNVTLSCEQNLNHDAMYWYRQDPGQGLRLIYYSQIVNDFQKGDIAEGYSVSREKKESFPLTVTSAQKNPTAFYLCAIQDRAEAFFGQGTRLTVV.

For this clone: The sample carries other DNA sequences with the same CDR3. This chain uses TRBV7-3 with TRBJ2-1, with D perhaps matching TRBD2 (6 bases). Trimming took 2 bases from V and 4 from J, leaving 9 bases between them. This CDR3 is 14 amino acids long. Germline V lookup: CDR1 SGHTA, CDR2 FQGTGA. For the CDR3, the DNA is TGTGCCAGCAGCTTAGGCGGGACGTACAATGAGCAGTTCTTC. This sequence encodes CASSLGGTYNEQFF.

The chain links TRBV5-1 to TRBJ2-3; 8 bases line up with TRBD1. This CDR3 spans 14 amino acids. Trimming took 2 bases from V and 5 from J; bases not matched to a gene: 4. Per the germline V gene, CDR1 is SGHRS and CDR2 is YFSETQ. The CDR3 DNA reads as TGCGCCAGCAGCTTACGACAGGGGAAAGATACGCAGTATTTT. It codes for CASSLRQGKDTQYF.

The CDR3: CASSQLSTDTQYF. The CDR3 DNA reads as TGTGCCAGCAGCCAACTAAGCACAGATACGCAGTATTTT. This sequence joins TRBV6-5 and TRBJ2-3; no reliable D call. There are 13 residues in the CDR3. Trimming removed 6 bases from V and 0 bases from J, with 7 bases in between. The germline V gene has CDR1 MNHEY and CDR2 SVGAGI.

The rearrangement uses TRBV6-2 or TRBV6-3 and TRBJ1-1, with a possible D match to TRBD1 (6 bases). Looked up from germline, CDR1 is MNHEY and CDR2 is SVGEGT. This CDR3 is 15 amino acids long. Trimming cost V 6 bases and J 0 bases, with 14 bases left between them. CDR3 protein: CASSPRTDMNTEAFF. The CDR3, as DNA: TGTGCCAGCAGCCCCAGGACAGATATGAACACTGAAGCTTTCTTT.

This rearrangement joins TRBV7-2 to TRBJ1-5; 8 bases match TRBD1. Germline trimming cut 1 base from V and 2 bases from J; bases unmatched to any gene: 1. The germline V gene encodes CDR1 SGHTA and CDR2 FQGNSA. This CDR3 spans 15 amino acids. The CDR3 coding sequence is TGTGCCAGCAGCTTAGAACAGGGGGGCAATCAGCCCCAGCATTTT. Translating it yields CASSLEQGGNQPQHF.

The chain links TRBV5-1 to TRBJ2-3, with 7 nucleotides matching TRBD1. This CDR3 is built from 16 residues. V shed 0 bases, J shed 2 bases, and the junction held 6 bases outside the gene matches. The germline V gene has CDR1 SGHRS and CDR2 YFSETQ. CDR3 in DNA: TGCGCCAGCAGCTTGGGACCGGGACAGTACACAGATACGCAGTATTTT. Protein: CASSLGPGQYTDTQYF.

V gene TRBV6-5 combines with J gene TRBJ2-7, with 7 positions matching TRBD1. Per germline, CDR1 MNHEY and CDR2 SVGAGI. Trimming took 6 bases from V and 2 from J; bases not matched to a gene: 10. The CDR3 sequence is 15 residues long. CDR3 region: CASSQGTVLTYEQYF. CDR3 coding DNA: TGTGCCAGCAGCCAAGGGACAGTCCTGACCTACGAGCAGTACTTC.

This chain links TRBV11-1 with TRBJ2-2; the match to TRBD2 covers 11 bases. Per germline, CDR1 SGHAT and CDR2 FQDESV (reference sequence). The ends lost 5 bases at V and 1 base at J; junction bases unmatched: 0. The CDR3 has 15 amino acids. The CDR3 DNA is TGTGCCAGCAGCGGACTAGCGGGGAACACCGGGGAGCTGTTTTTT. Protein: CASSGLAGNTGELFF.

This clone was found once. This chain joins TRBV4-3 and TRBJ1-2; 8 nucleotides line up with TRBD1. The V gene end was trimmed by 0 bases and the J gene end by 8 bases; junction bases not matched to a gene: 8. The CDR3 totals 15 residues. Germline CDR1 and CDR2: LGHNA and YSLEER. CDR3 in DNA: TGCGCCAGCAGCCAAGAAGGACCAGGGGGCTGGGGCTACACCTTC. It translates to CASSQEGPGGWGYTF.